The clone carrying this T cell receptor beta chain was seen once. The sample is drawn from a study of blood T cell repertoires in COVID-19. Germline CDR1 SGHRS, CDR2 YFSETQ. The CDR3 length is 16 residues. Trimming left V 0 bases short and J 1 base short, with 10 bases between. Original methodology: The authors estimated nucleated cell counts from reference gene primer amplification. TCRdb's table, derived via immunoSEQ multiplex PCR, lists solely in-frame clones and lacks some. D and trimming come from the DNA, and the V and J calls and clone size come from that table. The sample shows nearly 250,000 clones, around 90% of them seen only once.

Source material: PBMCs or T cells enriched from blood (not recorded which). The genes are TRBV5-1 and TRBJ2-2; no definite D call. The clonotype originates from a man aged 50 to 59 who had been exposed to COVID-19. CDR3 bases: TGCGCCAGCAGCTTGGCATTGTTCAGGAACACCGGGGAGCTGTTTTTT. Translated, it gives CASSLALFRNTGELFF.